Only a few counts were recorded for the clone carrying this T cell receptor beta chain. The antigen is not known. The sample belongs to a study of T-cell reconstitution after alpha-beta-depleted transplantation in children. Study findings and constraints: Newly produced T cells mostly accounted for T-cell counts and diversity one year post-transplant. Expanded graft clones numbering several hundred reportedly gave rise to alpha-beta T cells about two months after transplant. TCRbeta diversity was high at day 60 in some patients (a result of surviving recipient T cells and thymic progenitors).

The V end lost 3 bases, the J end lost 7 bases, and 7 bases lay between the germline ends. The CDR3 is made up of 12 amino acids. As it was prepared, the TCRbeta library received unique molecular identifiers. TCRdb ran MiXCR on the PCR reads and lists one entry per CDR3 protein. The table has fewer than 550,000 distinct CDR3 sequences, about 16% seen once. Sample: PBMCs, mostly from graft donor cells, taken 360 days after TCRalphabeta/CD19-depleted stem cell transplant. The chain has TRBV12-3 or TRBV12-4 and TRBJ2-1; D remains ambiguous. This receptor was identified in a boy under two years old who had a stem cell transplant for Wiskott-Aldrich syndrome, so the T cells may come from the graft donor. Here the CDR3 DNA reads TGTGCCAGCAGTTTCGACCCGAATGAGCAGTTCTTC. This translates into CASSFDPNEQFF.